This TCR beta chain was observed in a study of shared clonotypes between healthy human individuals. Remarks on this clone: Its antigen is still unknown.

Overall study results and limits: Generally, estimated richness proved larger in naive subsets than it did in memory subsets. The sharing of about 5% of naive CD4 clonotypes was seen across a handful of donors. Read depth was anticipated to influence clonotype sharing among donors.

DNA at 200 ng, around 30,000 T cell genomes, went into sorted-subset replicate PCRs. Assay: immunoSEQ multiplex PCR; the TCRdb copy retains only in-frame clones and omits some. The sample has 2 million to 2.5 million clones, about nine tenths seen once. This sequence was found in a young man in good health. Some clones in this sample may be carry-over from other donors' samples. Material for sequencing was naive CD4+ T cells from PBMCs. Subset given: CD45RA+ positively selected.

This chain's CDR3 is CASQEGIGLAFDEQFF. CDR3 in DNA: TGTGCCAGCCAAGAGGGGATCGGACTAGCGTTCGACGAGCAGTTCTTC. V and J are TRBV25-1 and TRBJ2-1, with 9 positions matching TRBD2. Germline V gives CDR1 MGHDK, CDR2 SYGVNS. The ends lost 8 bases at V and 10 bases at J; junction bases unmatched: 18. The CDR3 contains 16 residues.